This TCR beta chain was observed in a study of early T cells in non-severe SARS-CoV-2 infection. Study-level points and caveats: Missing private and CD4 specificities, VDJdb matching favored anti-spike CD8 responses.

Individual cDNA molecules received unique molecular identifiers during library preparation. TCRdb itself ran the 5' RACE reads through MiXCR, one entry per CDR3 protein. The data show roughly 70,000 distinct CDR3 sequences, roughly 21% seen once. This clonotype was seen at least ten times. Its cognate antigen is unknown. V was pared by 0 bases and J by 4 bases, with 9 bases between. The CDR3 sequence is 14 residues long. Looked up from germline, CDR1 is SGDLS and CDR2 is YYNGEE. The sequenced sample was whole blood, obtained at baseline. V and J are TRBV9 and TRBJ2-3; a weak D match, TRBD2 (6 bases). This TCR came from an adult who was a healthcare worker with PCR-confirmed SARS-CoV-2 infection or an uninfected control (not recorded which). The CDR3 protein is CASSVVGGADTQYF. DNA for the CDR3: TGTGCCAGCAGCGTAGTGGGGGGAGCAGATACGCAGTATTTT.